This T cell receptor (beta chain) is drawn from a study of CD8 T cells in ankylosing spondylitis. Per germline, CDR1 SGHDN and CDR2 FVKESK. The V gene lost 4 bases and the J gene lost 4 bases, with 11 bases spanning the gap. CDR3 length equals 13 residues. This clonotype was seen at least ten times. Its antigen remains unidentified. Molecular-barcoded quantitative 5'-RACE produced these TCR beta libraries. One entry per CDR3 protein, called by TCRdb with MiXCR from the 5' RACE reads. Of over 110,000 distinct CDR3 sequences listed, approximately 8.4% are singletons. Whole-study findings and limits: Reportedly, matched ankylosing spondylitis synovial fluid was significantly enriched for disease-linked clones. The authors found the disease-linked clones to be CD8+ and relatively rare in peripheral blood. A TCR beta motif of about eight highly homologous variants appeared characteristic of ankylosing spondylitis blood.

V is TRBV14 and J is TRBJ2-7, with D maybe TRBD1 (5 bases). Input material: synovial fluid, either unsorted or a sorted T cell fraction (not recorded which). This TCR was recovered from a male donor with ankylosing spondylitis. CDR3: CASSLPQEYEQYF. The CDR3 DNA is TGTGCCAGCAGCCTCCCACAGGAATACGAGCAGTACTTC.